One TCR beta chain is described in this entry. Antigen unknown. TCRalpha and TCRbeta cDNA was put through two nested PCRs of around 15 and 9 cycles. TCRdb re-called the 5' RACE reads; every CDR3 protein appears as one record, without DNA. The listing contains around 100,000 distinct CDR3 sequences. This specimen belongs to a study of monozygotic twins with inflammatory bowel disease. The V gene's germline CDR1 is MNHEY and CDR2 SVGAGI. There are 14 residues in the CDR3. Study results and limitations: Findings did not support one strong IBD-associated signal or clonotype.

The chain combines TRBV6-5 with TRBJ2-5; lacking DNA, the TRBD2 call made by TCRdb goes unchecked. Input material: blood. This TCR derives from a human donor with ulcerative colitis or Crohn's disease, or a healthy co-twin of an affected twin (not recorded which). The CDR3 sequence: CASSSGGLQETQYF.